This T cell receptor beta chain was sequenced during a study of shared clonotypes between healthy human individuals. CD45RO negativity and positive selection for CCR7 defined naive CD8 cells, a population that excluded terminally differentiated effector memory CD45RA+ cells. Clones were sequenced by immunoSEQ multiplex PCR, and TCRdb holds only the in-frame ones, with some missing. The sample carries 1.5 million to 2.5 million clones, about 95% recorded once. Germline lookup yields CDR1 MNHNY and CDR2 SVGAGI (reference sequence). The CDR3 has 14 residues. V was pared by 4 bases and J by 5 bases, with 6 bases of the junction left unmatched.

The J gene is TRBJ2-7, the V gene TRBV6-6; 9 bases align to TRBD1. The sequenced material came from naive CD8+ T cells sorted from blood. This receptor was taken from a man in his late teens or twenties in good health. The CDR3 bases are TGTGCCAGCAGTTCCGGGACAGGGATAAACGAGCAGTACTTC. Protein sequence: CASSSGTGINEQYF.